Below are 7 T cell receptor beta chains sequenced from a single sample in a study of cytomegalovirus exposure and HLA in healthy donors. The PCR ran on 60 Vbeta and 13 Jbeta primers. Generated by immunoSEQ multiplex PCR, the TCRdb table keeps only in-frame clones and is missing some. The sample contains approximately 150,000 clones, more than 70% of which appear only once. The specimen sequenced was PBMCs. These receptors were obtained from a man aged 35-49 years in good health and CMV-seronegative.

The CDR3 nucleotides read TGTGCCAGCAGTTACTCAGCTATTACAGGGTACACGGGCTACACCTTC. It is translated as CASSYSAITGYTGYTF. The rearrangement links TRBV6-7 to TRBJ1-2; maybe TRBD1 (6 bases). TRBV6-7 falls under the ORF class, with uncertain function. The CDR3 is 16 amino acids. The V end was cut by 0 bases, the J end by 8 bases, with 19 bases between.

The chain combines TRBV7-9 with TRBJ1-5; TRBD1 is a possible D gene (5 bases). Germline CDR1 and CDR2: SEHNR and FQNEAQ (reference sequence). The CDR3 loop spans 16 amino acids. Trimming pared 2 bases from V and 0 bases from J, leaving 11 bases between. The CDR3 reads CASSLSRVDSNQPQHF. In DNA, the CDR3 is TGTGCCAGCAGCTTAAGCAGGGTTGATAGCAATCAGCCCCAGCATTTT.

The chain has TRBV5-6 and TRBJ2-5, with a weak D call TRBD1 (6 bases). The J call is in doubt because the DNA end fits TRBJ2-7 better. The germline CDR1 and CDR2 sequences are SGHDT and YYEEEE. CDR3 length equals 15 residues. Here the CDR3 DNA reads TGTGCCAGCAGCTCGCAATTCAGGGGTTACTACGAGCAGTACTTC. Its protein product is CASSSQFRGYYEQYF.

The genes are TRBV14 and TRBJ2-3, with D tentatively TRBD1 (6 bases). This CDR3 is built from 14 residues. The germline V and J ends were trimmed by 1 base and 5 bases, with 10 bases remaining between them. Germline assignment: CDR1 SGHDN and CDR2 FVKESK. The CDR3 reads CASSQVQGRDTQYF. In DNA, the CDR3 is TGTGCCAGCAGCCAAGTCCAGGGGAGAGATACGCAGTATTTT.

This clone was detected a few times. J is TRBJ1-1 and V is TRBV28; D call uncertain. Deletions cut 2 bases from V and 3 bases from J, with 10 bases between. CDR1 is MDHEN and CDR2 is SYDVKM in the germline V gene. The CDR3 is 14 residues long. The CDR3 is CASSLLAADTEAFF. The CDR3 coding sequence is TGTGCCAGCAGTTTACTCGCCGCAGACACTGAAGCTTTCTTT.

The chain carries TRBV2 and TRBJ1-1; weak D call: TRBD1 (6 bases). V was trimmed by 6 bases and J by 10 bases, leaving 15 bases between them. The length of the CDR3 is 12 residues. From germline, CDR1 is SNHLY and CDR2 FYNNEI. The DNA of the CDR3 is TGTGCCAGCAGACAAGGGGGGGGCTCAGCTTTCTTT. Encoded protein: CASRQGGGSAFF.

The chain employs TRBV6-5 and TRBJ2-5, with 7 bases lining up with TRBD1. The J call may be mistaken, given a closer DNA end match to TRBJ2-7. The CDR3 has 14 residues. CDR1 is MNHEY, CDR2 SVGAGI, per germline. The CDR3 protein is CASSRSGTAYEQYF. In DNA, the CDR3 is TGTGCCAGCAGCCGTTCCGGGACAGCCTACGAGCAGTACTTC.